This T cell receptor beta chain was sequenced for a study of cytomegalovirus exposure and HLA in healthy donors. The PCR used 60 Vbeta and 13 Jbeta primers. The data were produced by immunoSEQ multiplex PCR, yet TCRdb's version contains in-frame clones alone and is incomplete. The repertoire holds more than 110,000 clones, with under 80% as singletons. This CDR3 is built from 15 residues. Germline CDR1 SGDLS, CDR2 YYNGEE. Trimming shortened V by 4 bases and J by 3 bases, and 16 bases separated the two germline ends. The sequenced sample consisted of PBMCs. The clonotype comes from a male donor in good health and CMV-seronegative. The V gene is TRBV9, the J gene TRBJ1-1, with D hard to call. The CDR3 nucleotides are TGTGCCAGCAGCCTTCTCGGAGGGAAGGACACTGAAGCTTTCTTT. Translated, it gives CASSLLGGKDTEAFF.